This passage covers 21 T cell receptor beta chains from one sample sequenced in a study of control samples from healthy donors and cancer patients. Clones were sequenced by immunoSEQ multiplex PCR, and TCRdb holds only the in-frame ones, with some missing. The repertoire holds over 110,000 clones, with 70% to 90% as singletons. The specimen sequenced was blood. The receptors come from a woman in her twenties or thirties in good health.

This sequence joins TRBV6-4 and TRBJ1-4, with D possibly matching TRBD1 (6 bases). V shed 7 bases and J shed 0 bases, with 12 bases lying between them. The CDR3 runs to 15 residues. Germline values: CDR1 MRHNA, CDR2 SNTAGT. CDR3: CASKLQGATNEKLFF. DNA for the CDR3: TGTGCCAGCAAGTTACAGGGAGCAACTAATGAAAAACTGTTTTTT.

The CDR3 spells CASSELRRQGNTIYF. The CDR3 nucleotides read TGTGCCAGCAGTGAACTTCGTCGTCAGGGAAACACCATATATTTT. The chain has TRBV2 and TRBJ1-3; D unresolved. The germline V gene has CDR1 SNHLY and CDR2 FYNNEI. V was pared by 2 bases and J by 4 bases, with 12 bases between. There are 15 residues in the CDR3.

The V call is TRBV9, the J call TRBJ1-2, with a possible D match to TRBD1 (6 bases). In germline, CDR1 is SGDLS, CDR2 YYNGEE. The CDR3 runs to 13 residues. Trimming pared 0 bases from V and 10 bases from J, leaving 13 bases between. This chain's CDR3 is CASSVAQGTDYTF. The CDR3 DNA reads TGTGCCAGCAGCGTAGCACAGGGAACAGACTACACCTTC.

V is TRBV4-1 and J is TRBJ2-7; a weak D match, TRBD2 (5 bases). V dropped 0 bases and J dropped 1 base, with 7 bases sitting between them. Germline V gene lookup returns CDR1 MGHRA and CDR2 YSYEKL. The CDR3 extends over 14 amino acids. The CDR3 spells CASSQERDSYEQYF. CDR3 in DNA: TGCGCCAGCAGCCAAGAGAGGGATTCCTACGAGCAGTACTTC.

The chain links TRBV15 to TRBJ2-4; D unclear. Germline loops: CDR1 LNHNV, CDR2 YYDKDF (reference sequence). The CDR3 runs 16 residues. V lost 2 bases and J lost 5, with 16 bases in between. CDR3 protein: CATSRPRTTTQNIQYF. The CDR3 DNA reads TGTGCCACCAGCAGACCGAGGACCACGACCCAAAACATTCAGTACTTC.

The rearrangement uses TRBV5-1 and TRBJ2-1; D gene uncertain. Trimming left V 5 bases short and J 8 bases short, with 8 bases between. CDR1 SGHRS and CDR2 YFSETQ come from the germline V gene. The CDR3 is 11 residues long. The CDR3 DNA reads TGCGCCAGCAGTTTTTCTCATGAGCAGTTCTTC. Translated, it gives CASSFSHEQFF.

The rearrangement joins TRBV11-2 to TRBJ2-7; the D gene is possibly TRBD2 (6 bases). The V and J ends lost 3 bases and 3 bases respectively, with 6 bases between them. The CDR3 loop spans 12 amino acids. Germline CDR1 is SGHAT and CDR2 is FQNNGV. CDR3 sequence: CASSLGLYEQYF. In DNA, the CDR3 is TGTGCCAGCAGCTTGGGACTCTACGAGCAGTACTTC.

The genes are TRBV3-1 (or the pseudogene TRBV3-2) and TRBJ1-5; D unclear. CDR1 LGHDT and CDR2 YNNKEL come from the germline V gene (reference sequence). With 5 bases removed from V and 4 bases from J, the gap between germline ends came to 12 bases. The CDR3 consists of 14 residues. CDR3 in DNA: TGTGCCAGCAGCTCAGGAAGGGAAAATCAGCCCCAGCATTTT. This encodes CASSSGRENQPQHF.

The gene calls are TRBV30 and TRBJ2-1, with D tentatively TRBD2 (6 bases). Germline V gene lookup returns CDR1 GTSNPN and CDR2 SVGIG (reference sequence). The CDR3 spans 14 residues. V lost 0 bases and J 9 bases, leaving 15 bases between the germline ends. As DNA, the CDR3 is TGTGCCTGGAGTGTAACCGGGAGCGGTGCTGAGCAGTTCTTC. Residues: CAWSVTGSGAEQFF.

The chain couples TRBV19 to TRBJ2-7; 12 bases are a match to TRBD2. Germline CDR1 is LNHDA and CDR2 is SQIVND (reference sequence). The CDR3 covers 21 residues. V trimming: 3 bases; J trimming: 7 bases; junction bases outside the gene matches: 25. CDR3 nucleotides: TGTGCCAGTAGTATTAGGTCCATGGGTTGGACTAGCGGGGAGGCCTACGAGGAGCAGTACTTC. Translation gives CASSIRSMGWTSGEAYEEQYF.

V and J are TRBV10-1 and TRBJ1-3, with D hard to call. CDR3 length equals 13 residues. V lost 11 bases to trimming and J lost 0 bases, with 11 bases between them. CDR1 and CDR2 from the germline V gene are WNHNN and SYGVQD (reference sequence). The CDR3 DNA reads as TGCGCCCCTACGCCCTACTCTGGAAACACCATATATTTT. Protein sequence: CAPTPYSGNTIYF.

The CDR3 coding sequence is TGTGCCACCAGCAGAGATGCGGCAGAAGGAAACACCATATATTTT. Its protein product is CATSRDAAEGNTIYF. This chain uses TRBV15 with TRBJ1-3, with D uncertain. The CDR3 runs 15 residues. The germline V gene encodes CDR1 LNHNV and CDR2 YYDKDF (reference sequence). The ends were cut back, 0 bases at V and 4 bases at J, with 10 bases in the middle.

The chain is built from TRBV12-5 and TRBJ1-1, with a tentative D call TRBD1 (5 bases). The CDR3 length is 21 residues. The germline V and J ends were trimmed by 0 bases and 0 bases, with 26 bases remaining between them. The germline V gene encodes CDR1 LGHNT and CDR2 FRNRAP. In DNA form, the CDR3 reads TGTGCTAGTGGTTTGGTACGCGGACTGGGGACTCAAGACAGACTGAACACTGAAGCTTTCTTT. It codes for CASGLVRGLGTQDRLNTEAFF.

The rearrangement uses TRBV13 and TRBJ2-5; 8 nucleotides line up with TRBD1. The CDR3 totals 15 residues. The ends lost 1 base at V and 5 bases at J; junction bases unmatched: 6. Germline V gives CDR1 PRHDT, CDR2 FYEKMQ (reference sequence). CDR3 nucleotides: TGTGCCAGCAGCTTAGCGACAGGGGCCCTGGAGACCCAGTACTTC. This translates into CASSLATGALETQYF. Full variable domain (rest looked up from reference TRBV13 and TRBJ2-5): AAGVIQSPRHLIKEKRETATLKCYPIPRHDTVYWYQQGPGQDPQFLISFYEKMQSDKGSIPDRFSAQQFSDYHSELNMSSLELGDSALYFCASSLATGALETQYFGPGTRLLVL.

This chain connects TRBV6-5 to TRBJ1-2; the D is unclear. The CDR3 runs 14 residues. Per germline, CDR1 MNHEY and CDR2 SVGAGI. V dropped 10 bases and J dropped 0 bases, with 15 bases sitting between them. CDR3 protein: CATTRSVANYGYTF. The CDR3 nucleotides are TGTGCCACCACGAGGTCGGTAGCTAACTATGGCTACACCTTC.

The rearrangement links TRBV30 to TRBJ1-2; D is perhaps TRBD1 (6 bases). V was pared by 4 bases and J by 8 bases, with 29 bases between. Germline lookup yields CDR1 GTSNPN and CDR2 SVGIG (reference sequence). This CDR3 contains 17 residues. The CDR3 is CAWISPGGGGPYGGYTF. CDR3 nucleotides: TGTGCCTGGATCTCACCGGGAGGTGGGGGGCCCTATGGAGGCTACACCTTC.

The chain couples TRBV18 to TRBJ2-1; TRBD2 agrees at 14 bases. The CDR3 has 16 amino acids. The ends lost 3 bases at V and 2 bases at J; junction bases unmatched: 0. Germline V lookup: CDR1 KGHSH, CDR2 LQKENI. As DNA, the CDR3 is TGTGCCAGCTCACCGGGACTAGCGGGAGCCTACAATGAGCAGTTCTTC. Translated, it gives CASSPGLAGAYNEQFF. The full variable domain, with the rest looked up from reference TRBV18 and TRBJ2-1, is NAGVMQNPRHLVRRRGQEARLRCSPMKGHSHVYWYRQLPEEGLKFMVYLQKENIIDESGMPKERFSAEFPKEGPSILRIQQVVRGDSAAYFCASSPGLAGAYNEQFFGPGTRLTVL.

The genes are TRBV18 and TRBJ1-1; D remains unclear. CDR1 and CDR2 from the germline V gene are KGHSH and LQKENI. This CDR3 is 13 amino acids long. Trimming removed 6 bases at V and 3 bases at J, with 11 bases between. This CDR3 is CASSPDIHTEAFF. The CDR3 DNA reads as TGTGCCAGCTCCCCAGACATACACACTGAAGCTTTCTTT.

This chain joins TRBV19 and TRBJ2-7; no clear D gene. This CDR3 spans 11 amino acids. CDR1 is LNHDA and CDR2 is SQIVND in the germline V gene (reference sequence). The germline V and J ends were trimmed by 4 bases and 5 bases, with 6 bases remaining between them. CDR3 coding DNA: TGTGCCAGTAGTACCAATAACGAGCAGTACTTC. Translated, it gives CASSTNNEQYF.

The V gene is TRBV7-2, the J gene TRBJ2-7; 9 bases are a match to TRBD2. V dropped 1 base and J dropped 5; count of bases not matched to a gene: 15. The CDR3 spans 18 residues. The germline V gene encodes CDR1 SGHTA and CDR2 FQGNSA. The CDR3 DNA is TGTGCCAGCAGCTTAGTCGCTAGCGGGATGATGGTAGGGGACGAGCAGTACTTC. It yields the protein CASSLVASGMMVGDEQYF.

The chain combines TRBV7-6 with TRBJ2-3, with D tentatively TRBD1 or TRBD2 (5 bases each). CDR1 is SGHVS, CDR2 FNYEAQ, per germline. V lost 4 bases, J lost 6 bases, and 17 bases lay in between. This CDR3 has 15 amino acids. The chain's CDR3 is CASSSPWGMADTQYF. CDR3 nucleotides: TGTGCCAGCAGCTCTCCCTGGGGGATGGCGGATACGCAGTATTTT.